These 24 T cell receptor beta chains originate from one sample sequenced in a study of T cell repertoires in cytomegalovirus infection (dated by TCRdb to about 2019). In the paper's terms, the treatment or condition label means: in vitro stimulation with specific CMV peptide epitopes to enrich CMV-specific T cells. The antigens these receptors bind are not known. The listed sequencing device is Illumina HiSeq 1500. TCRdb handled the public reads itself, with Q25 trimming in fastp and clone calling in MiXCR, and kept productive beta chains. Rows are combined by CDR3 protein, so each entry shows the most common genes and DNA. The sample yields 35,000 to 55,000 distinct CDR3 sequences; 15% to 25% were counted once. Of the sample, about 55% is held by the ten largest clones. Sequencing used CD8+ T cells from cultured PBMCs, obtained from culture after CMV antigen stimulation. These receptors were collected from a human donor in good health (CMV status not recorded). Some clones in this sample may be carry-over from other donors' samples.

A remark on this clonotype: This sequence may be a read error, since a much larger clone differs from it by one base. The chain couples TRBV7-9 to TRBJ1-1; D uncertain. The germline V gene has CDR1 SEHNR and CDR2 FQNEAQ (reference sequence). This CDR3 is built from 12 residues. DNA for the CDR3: TGTGCCAACAGCCCTCTTGAAGGGCTCGCTTTCTTT. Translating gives CANSPLEGLAFF.

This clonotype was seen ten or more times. The CDR3 region is CASSRAGGNNEQFF. The CDR3 nucleotides are TGTGCCAGCAGCCGAGCGGGAGGCAACAATGAGCAGTTCTTC. The chain has TRBV7-2 and TRBJ2-1, with 9 positions matching TRBD2. V shed 5 bases, J shed 5 bases, and the junction held 4 bases outside the gene matches. The CDR3 loop spans 14 amino acids. Germline V gene sequence: CDR1 SGHTA, CDR2 FQGNSA.

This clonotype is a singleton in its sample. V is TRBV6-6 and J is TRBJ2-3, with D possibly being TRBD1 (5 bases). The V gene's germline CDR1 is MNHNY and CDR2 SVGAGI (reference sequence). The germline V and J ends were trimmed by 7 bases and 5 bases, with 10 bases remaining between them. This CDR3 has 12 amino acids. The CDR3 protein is CASTLGQDTQYF. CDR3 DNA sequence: TGTGCCAGCACTTTGGGGCAAGATACGCAGTATTTT.

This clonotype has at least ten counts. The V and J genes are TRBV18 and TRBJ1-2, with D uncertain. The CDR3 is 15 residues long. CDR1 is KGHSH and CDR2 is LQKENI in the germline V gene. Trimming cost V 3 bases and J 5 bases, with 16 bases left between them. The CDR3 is CASSPGASQGYGYTF. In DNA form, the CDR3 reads TGTGCCAGCTCACCTGGCGCATCCCAAGGTTATGGCTACACCTTC.

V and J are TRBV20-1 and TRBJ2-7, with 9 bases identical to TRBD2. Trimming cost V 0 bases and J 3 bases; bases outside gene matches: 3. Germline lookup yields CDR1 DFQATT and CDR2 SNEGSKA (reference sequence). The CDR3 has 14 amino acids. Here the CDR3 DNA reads TGCAGTGCTAGAGACTTGACTAGCGGCTACGAGCAGTACTTC. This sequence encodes CSARDLTSGYEQYF.

CDR3: CASSEALAGPNEKLFF. The CDR3 DNA reads TGTGCCAGCAGTGAAGCGCTGGCAGGGCCTAATGAAAAACTGTTTTTT. This rearrangement joins TRBV2 to TRBJ1-4, with D possibly matching TRBD1 (5 bases). V was pared by 0 bases and J by 3 bases, with 11 bases between. This CDR3 has 16 residues. The germline V gene has CDR1 SNHLY and CDR2 FYNNEI. The variable domain in full, with the rest retrieved from reference TRBV2 and TRBJ1-4, is EPEVTQTPSHQVTQMGQEVILRCVPISNHLYFYWYRQILGQKVEFLVSFYNNEISEKSEIFDDQFSVERPDGSNFTLKIRSTKLEDSAMYFCASSEALAGPNEKLFFGSGTQLSVL.

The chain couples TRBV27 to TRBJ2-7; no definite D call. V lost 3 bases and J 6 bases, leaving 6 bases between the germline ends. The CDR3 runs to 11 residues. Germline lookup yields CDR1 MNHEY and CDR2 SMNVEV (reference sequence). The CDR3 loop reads CASSFPPEQYF. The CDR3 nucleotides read TGTGCCAGCAGTTTTCCTCCCGAGCAGTACTTC.

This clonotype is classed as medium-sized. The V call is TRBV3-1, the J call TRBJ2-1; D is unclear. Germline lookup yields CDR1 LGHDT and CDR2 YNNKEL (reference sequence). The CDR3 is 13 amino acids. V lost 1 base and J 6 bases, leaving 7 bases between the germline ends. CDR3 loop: CASSQVSTNEQFF. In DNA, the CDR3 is TGTGCCAGCAGCCAAGTTTCTACCAATGAGCAGTTCTTC.

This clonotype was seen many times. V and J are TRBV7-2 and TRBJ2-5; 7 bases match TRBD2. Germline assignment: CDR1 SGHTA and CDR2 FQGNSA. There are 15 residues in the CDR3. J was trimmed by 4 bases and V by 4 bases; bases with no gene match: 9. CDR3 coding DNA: TGTGCCAGCAGCTACGCTGGGACTAACGGAGAGACCCAGTACTTC. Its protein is CASSYAGTNGETQYF.

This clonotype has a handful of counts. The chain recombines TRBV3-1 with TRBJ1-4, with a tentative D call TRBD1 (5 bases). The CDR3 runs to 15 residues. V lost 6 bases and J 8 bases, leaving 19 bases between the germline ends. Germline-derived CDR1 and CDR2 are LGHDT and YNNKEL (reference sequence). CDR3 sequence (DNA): TGTGCCAGCAGTCCGTTGGGGCAGTCGAAAGAAAAACTGTTTTTT. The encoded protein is CASSPLGQSKEKLFF.

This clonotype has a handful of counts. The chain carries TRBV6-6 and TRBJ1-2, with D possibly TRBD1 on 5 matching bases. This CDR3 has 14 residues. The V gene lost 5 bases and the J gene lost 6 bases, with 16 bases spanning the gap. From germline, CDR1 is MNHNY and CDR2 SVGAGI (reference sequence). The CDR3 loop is CASSPIQSGHGYTF. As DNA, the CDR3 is TGTGCCAGCAGTCCCATACAATCGGGACATGGCTACACCTTC.

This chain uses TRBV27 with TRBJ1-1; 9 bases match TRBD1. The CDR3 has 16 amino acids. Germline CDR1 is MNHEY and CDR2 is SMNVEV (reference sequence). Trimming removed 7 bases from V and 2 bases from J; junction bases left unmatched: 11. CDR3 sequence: CASNTLTGGKNTEAFF. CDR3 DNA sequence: TGTGCCAGCAATACTCTAACAGGGGGCAAAAACACTGAAGCTTTCTTT.

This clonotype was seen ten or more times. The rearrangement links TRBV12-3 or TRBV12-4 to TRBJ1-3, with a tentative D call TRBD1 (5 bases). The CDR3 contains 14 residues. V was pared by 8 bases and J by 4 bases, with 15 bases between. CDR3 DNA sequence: TGTGCCAGCTCAGAAGGGGTTACGGGAAACACCATATATTTT. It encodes CASSEGVTGNTIYF.

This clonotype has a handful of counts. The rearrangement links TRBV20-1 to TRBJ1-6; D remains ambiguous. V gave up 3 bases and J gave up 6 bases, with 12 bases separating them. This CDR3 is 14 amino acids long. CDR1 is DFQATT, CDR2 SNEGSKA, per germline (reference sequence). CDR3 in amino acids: CSASKDLGNSPLHF. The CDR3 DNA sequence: TGCAGTGCTAGTAAGGATTTGGGTAATTCACCCCTCCACTTT.

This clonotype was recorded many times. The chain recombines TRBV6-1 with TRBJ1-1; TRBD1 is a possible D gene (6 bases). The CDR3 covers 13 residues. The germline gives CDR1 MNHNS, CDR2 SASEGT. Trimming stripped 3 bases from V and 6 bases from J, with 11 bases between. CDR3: CASSDYRDSEAFF. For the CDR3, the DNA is TGTGCCAGCAGTGATTACAGGGACTCTGAAGCTTTCTTT.

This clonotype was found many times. CDR3 in amino acids: CASSLLSQLHNEKLFF. CDR3 DNA sequence: TGTGCCAGCAGCTTGCTATCACAGCTACATAATGAAAAACTGTTTTTT. The V gene is TRBV5-6, the J gene TRBJ1-4; D is uncertain. Germline V gives CDR1 SGHDT, CDR2 YYEEEE. The CDR3 sequence is 16 residues long. V was cut by 1 base and J by 4 bases, with 14 bases left in between.

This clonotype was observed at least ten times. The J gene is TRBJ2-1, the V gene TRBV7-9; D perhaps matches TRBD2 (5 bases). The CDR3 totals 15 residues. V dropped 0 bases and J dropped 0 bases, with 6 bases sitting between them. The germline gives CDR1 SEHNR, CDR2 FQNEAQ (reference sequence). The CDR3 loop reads CASSLAGVSYNEQFF. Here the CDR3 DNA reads TGTGCCAGCAGCTTAGCCGGGGTCTCCTACAATGAGCAGTTCTTC. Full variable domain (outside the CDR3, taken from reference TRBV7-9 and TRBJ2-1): DTGVSQNPRHKITKRGQNVTFRCDPISEHNRLYWYRQTLGQGPEFLTYFQNEAQLEKSRLLSDRFSAERPKGSFSTLEIQRTEQGDSAMYLCASSLAGVSYNEQFFGPGTRLTVL.

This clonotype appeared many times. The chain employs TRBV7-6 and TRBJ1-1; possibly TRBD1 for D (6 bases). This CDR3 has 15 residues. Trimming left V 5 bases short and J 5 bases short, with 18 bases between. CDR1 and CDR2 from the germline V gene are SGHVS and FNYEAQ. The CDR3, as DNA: TGTGCCAGCAGCCTGGGGGCGGGGGGGCTTACTGAAGCTTTCTTT. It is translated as CASSLGAGGLTEAFF.

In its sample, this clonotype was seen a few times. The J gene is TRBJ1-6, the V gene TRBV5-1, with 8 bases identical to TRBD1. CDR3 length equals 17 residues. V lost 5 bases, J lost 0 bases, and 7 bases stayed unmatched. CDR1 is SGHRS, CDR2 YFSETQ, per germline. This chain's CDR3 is CASRQGATGSYNSPLHF. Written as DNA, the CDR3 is TGCGCCAGCAGGCAGGGGGCAACGGGCTCCTATAATTCACCCCTCCACTTT. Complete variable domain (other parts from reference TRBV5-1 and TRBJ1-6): KAGVTQTPRYLIKTRGQQVTLSCSPISGHRSVSWYQQTPGQGLQFLFEYFSETQRNKGNFPGRFSGRQFSNSRSEMNVSTLELGDSALYLCASRQGATGSYNSPLHFGNGTRLTVT.

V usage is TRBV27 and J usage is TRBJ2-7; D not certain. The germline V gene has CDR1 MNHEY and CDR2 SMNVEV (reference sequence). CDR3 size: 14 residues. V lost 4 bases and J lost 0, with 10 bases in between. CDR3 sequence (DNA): TGTGCCAGCAGTTCGTCAGCCCCCTCCTACGAGCAGTACTTC. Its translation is CASSSSAPSYEQYF.

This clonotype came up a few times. Here the CDR3 reads CASSLTAGGHLYNEQFF. The CDR3 coding sequence is TGTGCCAGCAGCTTGACGGCGGGAGGACATCTTTACAATGAGCAGTTCTTC. The chain recombines TRBV5-6 with TRBJ2-1, with 8 bases identical to TRBD2. The CDR3 runs 17 residues. The V gene end was trimmed by 1 base and the J gene end by 4 bases; junction bases not matched to a gene: 10. CDR1 is SGHDT, CDR2 YYEEEE, per germline. Using reference TRBV5-6 and TRBJ2-1 for the parts outside the CDR3, the full variable domain is DAGVTQSPTHLIKTRGQQVTLRCSPKSGHDTVSWYQQALGQGPQFIFQYYEEEERQRGNFPDRFSGHQFPNYSSELNVNALLLGDSALYLCASSLTAGGHLYNEQFFGPGTRLTVL.

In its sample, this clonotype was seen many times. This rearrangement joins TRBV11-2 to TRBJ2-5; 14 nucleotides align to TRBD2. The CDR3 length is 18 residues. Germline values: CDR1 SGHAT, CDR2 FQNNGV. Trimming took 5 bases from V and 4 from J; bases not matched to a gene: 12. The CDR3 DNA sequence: TGTGCCAGCAGCCAAGGACTAGCGGGAGGAACCCTCGGAGAGACCCAGTACTTC. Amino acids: CASSQGLAGGTLGETQYF.

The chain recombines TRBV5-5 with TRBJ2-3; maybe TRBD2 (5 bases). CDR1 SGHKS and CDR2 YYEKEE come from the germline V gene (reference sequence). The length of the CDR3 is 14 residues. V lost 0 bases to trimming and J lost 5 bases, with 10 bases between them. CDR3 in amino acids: CASSLGLALDTQYF. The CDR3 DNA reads TGTGCCAGCAGCTTGGGCCTAGCATTAGATACGCAGTATTTT.

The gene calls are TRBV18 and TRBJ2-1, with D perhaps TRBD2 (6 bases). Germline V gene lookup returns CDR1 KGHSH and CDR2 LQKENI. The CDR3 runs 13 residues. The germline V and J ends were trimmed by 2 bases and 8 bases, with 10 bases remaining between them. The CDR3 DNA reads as TGTGCCAGCTCACCATTCCCTAGCGATGAGCAGTTCTTC. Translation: CASSPFPSDEQFF.